Presented here are 19 T cell receptor beta chains from one specimen sequenced in a study of T cell changes during pregnancy in multiple sclerosis. TCRdb keeps only in-frame clones here, not all; method: immunoSEQ multiplex PCR. The sample carries fewer than 85,000 clones, around 93% recorded once. Sequencing was performed on peripheral blood, taken in the second trimester of pregnancy. These receptors originate from a female donor with multiple sclerosis, enrolled in a pregnancy study.

J is TRBJ2-5 and V is TRBV5-6; 9 nucleotides match TRBD1. The CDR3 sequence is 13 residues long. Trimming took 4 bases from V and 5 from J; bases not matched to a gene: 3. CDR1 SGHDT and CDR2 YYEEEE come from the germline V gene. As DNA, the CDR3 is TGTGCCAGCAGCCCGACAGGGGGTGAGACCCAGTACTTC. Translated, it gives CASSPTGGETQYF.

Only one count was recorded for this clone. CDR3 loop: CASSERGFTNQPQHF. The CDR3 bases are TGTGCCAGCAGTGAAAGAGGGTTTACCAATCAGCCCCAGCATTTT. This chain connects TRBV2 to TRBJ1-5; D remains unclear. CDR1 and CDR2 (germline): SNHLY, FYNNEI. V dropped 2 bases and J dropped 3 bases, with 11 bases sitting between them. The CDR3 runs to 15 residues.

CDR3 sequence reads: CASSGLAEDTQYF. CDR3 sequence (DNA): TGTGCCAGCAGTGGCCTAGCTGAAGATACGCAGTATTTT. The chain recombines TRBV2 with TRBJ2-3; D may be TRBD2 (5 bases). Trimming took 4 bases from V and 5 from J, leaving 10 bases between them. CDR1 and CDR2 (germline): SNHLY, FYNNEI. This CDR3 has 13 residues. Together with reference TRBV2 and TRBJ2-3, the CDR3 gives the full variable domain: EPEVTQTPSHQVTQMGQEVILRCVPISNHLYFYWYRQILGQKVEFLVSFYNNEISEKSEIFDDQFSVERPDGSNFTLKIRSTKLEDSAMYFCASSGLAEDTQYFGPGTRLTVL.

This chain joins TRBV5-1 and TRBJ1-4; D not resolved. Germline assignment: CDR1 SGHRS and CDR2 YFSETQ. CDR3 size: 13 residues. The V gene lost 0 bases and the J gene lost 7 bases, with 7 bases spanning the gap. CDR3 in DNA: TGCGCCAGCAGCTTGGCCCCGGGTGAAAAACTGTTTTTT. Protein product: CASSLAPGEKLFF.

The chain combines TRBV5-1 with TRBJ2-7; the match to TRBD1 covers 7 bases. The CDR3 is 15 amino acids. V trimming: 3 bases; J trimming: 3 bases; junction bases outside the gene matches: 9. CDR1 and CDR2 (germline): SGHRS, YFSETQ. The CDR3 DNA follows: TGCGCCAGCAGCTCGCTCTCCGGACAGGACTACGAGCAGTACTTC. Residues: CASSSLSGQDYEQYF.

This chain uses TRBV27 with TRBJ2-1; 8 bases map to TRBD1. The junction had 11 bases not matched to a gene; V was cut back by 5 bases and J by 8 bases. CDR1 and CDR2 (germline): MNHEY, SMNVEV (reference sequence). The CDR3 extends over 15 amino acids. This chain's CDR3 is CASSPRTGTSDEQFF. The CDR3 DNA is TGTGCCAGCAGTCCACGGACAGGGACATCGGATGAGCAGTTCTTC.

The V and J genes are TRBV5-1 and TRBJ1-4, with 7 nucleotides matching TRBD1. The junction had 9 bases not matched to a gene; V was cut back by 2 bases and J by 8 bases. This CDR3 is built from 15 residues. Per the germline V gene, CDR1 is SGHRS and CDR2 is YFSETQ. This chain's CDR3 is CASSFGDRVGEKLFF. The CDR3 nucleotides are TGCGCCAGCAGCTTTGGTGACAGGGTGGGAGAAAAACTGTTTTTT.

The rearrangement joins TRBV18 to TRBJ2-1, with D tentatively TRBD2 (6 bases). V dropped 4 bases and J dropped 2 bases, with 12 bases sitting between them. The CDR3 is 15 residues long. Germline CDR1 KGHSH, CDR2 LQKENI. This chain's CDR3 is CASSHRDLAYNEQFF. CDR3 nucleotides: TGTGCCAGCTCACACCGGGACTTAGCCTACAATGAGCAGTTCTTC.

The J gene is TRBJ1-5, the V gene TRBV18; no reliable D call. Trimming removed 1 base from V and 4 bases from J, with 5 bases in between. The CDR3 is 13 residues long. CDR1 is KGHSH, CDR2 LQKENI, per germline. Here the CDR3 DNA reads TGTGCCAGCTCACCACAGCGGAATCAGCCCCAGCATTTT. Amino acid sequence: CASSPQRNQPQHF.

CDR3 DNA sequence: TGTGCCAGCTCCGGGACTCCGAACACTGAAGCTTTCTTT. This encodes CASSGTPNTEAFF. This chain uses TRBV19 with TRBJ1-1, with D possibly being TRBD1 (5 bases). There are 13 residues in the CDR3. Germline-derived CDR1 and CDR2 are LNHDA and SQIVND (reference sequence). V was clipped by 9 bases and J by 1 base, with 12 bases between them.

The chain is built from TRBV30 and TRBJ1-1; TRBD1 matches at 10 bases. This CDR3 is built from 15 residues. After removal of 4 bases from V and 11 bases from J, the junction contained 16 bases not matched to a gene. CDR1 and CDR2 from the germline V gene are GTSNPN and SVGIG (reference sequence). The CDR3 DNA sequence: TGTGCCTGGAACGGGGGACAGGGGAGTTTTTTTGTCGCTTTCTTT. It translates to CAWNGGQGSFFVAFF.

The genes are TRBV5-5 and TRBJ2-7; TRBD2 matches 8 bases. The CDR3 is 13 amino acids. Trimming at V came to 4 bases and at J to 2 bases, leaving 2 bases not matched to a gene. Germline CDR1 SGHKS, CDR2 YYEKEE (reference sequence). Here the CDR3 DNA reads TGTGCCAGCAGCCCGGGGGGGCCCTACGAGCAGTACTTC. Translation: CASSPGGPYEQYF.

The rearrangement uses TRBV5-6 and TRBJ2-4, with 8 nucleotides matching TRBD2. Per germline, CDR1 SGHDT and CDR2 YYEEEE. The length of the CDR3 is 14 residues. Trimming removed 4 bases from V and 8 bases from J; junction bases left unmatched: 8. The CDR3 sequence is CASSLGLVQDIQYF. The CDR3 DNA is TGTGCCAGCAGCCTGGGACTAGTTCAGGACATTCAGTACTTC.

The chain recombines TRBV7-6 with TRBJ2-1; TRBD1 might be the D (5 bases). The CDR3 covers 12 residues. CDR1 is SGHVS, CDR2 FNYEAQ, per germline. V was shortened by 3 bases and J by 7 bases, with 7 bases between the two germline ends. The CDR3 loop is CASSLSGNEQFF. DNA for the CDR3: TGTGCCAGCAGCTTGTCAGGGAATGAGCAGTTCTTC.

The V call is TRBV6-5, the J call TRBJ1-2; D ambiguous. The V gene's germline CDR1 is MNHEY and CDR2 SVGAGI. This CDR3 has 13 amino acids. Deletions cut 0 bases from V and 2 bases from J, with 4 bases between. The CDR3 spells CASSYSQNYGYTF. The CDR3 bases are TGTGCCAGCAGTTACTCACAGAACTATGGCTACACCTTC.

The CDR3 nucleotides are TGTGCCACCGGTATGTCGGGACAGCATAATTCACCCCTCCACTTT. Amino acid sequence: CATGMSGQHNSPLHF. The chain combines TRBV15 with TRBJ1-6, with 7 bases lining up with TRBD1. V gave up 8 bases and J gave up 5 bases; unmatched junction bases: 9. The CDR3 sequence is 15 residues long. CDR1 and CDR2 (germline): LNHNV, YYDKDF (reference sequence).

CDR3 bases: TGTGCCATCAGCCACGACTCCGGCCTCTATGGCTACACCTTC. Its protein is CAISHDSGLYGYTF. This chain links TRBV10-3 with TRBJ1-2; unclear D gene. Trimming removed 6 bases at V and 4 bases at J, with 15 bases between. The V gene's germline CDR1 is ENHRY and CDR2 SYGVKD. CDR3 length: 14 residues.

The chain combines TRBV7-8 with TRBJ2-3; no clear D gene. The CDR3 contains 14 residues. The V gene's germline CDR1 is SGHVS and CDR2 FQNEAQ. Trimming took off 7 bases at V and 3 bases at J, with 14 bases between the two ends. The CDR3 here is CASTLEAATDTQYF. The CDR3 DNA reads TGTGCCAGCACCCTAGAGGCGGCAACAGATACGCAGTATTTT.

J is TRBJ2-1 and V is TRBV9; 8 bases agree with TRBD2. After removal of 0 bases from V and 5 bases from J, the junction contained 1 base not matched to a gene. The CDR3 runs 14 residues. Germline V CDR1 and CDR2: SGDLS, YYNGEE. The CDR3 reads CASSVAGGNNEQFF. CDR3 in DNA: TGTGCCAGCAGCGTAGCGGGGGGGAACAATGAGCAGTTCTTC.